This T cell receptor (beta chain) was documented in a study of shared clonotypes between healthy human individuals. Study-level information: The cohort comprised a couple of women and a few men. Their ages spanned 18 to 49 years.

V was clipped by 1 base and J by 1 base; unmatched bases: 5. CDR1 and CDR2 (germline): LGHNA, YSLEER. There are 16 residues in the CDR3. The run depth of the assay was deep. The repertoire was sequenced with immunoSEQ multiplex PCR; TCRdb's copy has only in-frame clones and lacks some. The sample lists about 480,000 clones; around 79% were seen once. The V and J genes are TRBV4-3 and TRBJ2-3; 7 positions agree with TRBD2. This receptor was identified in a woman in her forties in good health. Some clones in this sample may be carry-over from other donors' samples. Input material: PBMCs. CDR3 amino acids: CASSQASGVGTDTQYF. The CDR3 coding sequence is TGCGCCAGCAGCCAAGCCAGCGGGGTAGGCACAGATACGCAGTATTTT.